This T cell receptor beta chain comes out of a study of blood T cells in healthy people across ages. General study results and limits: TCR beta diversity tracked closely with naive T cell percentage.

Worth noting for this clonotype: The antigen remains unidentified.

Combining a sample-barcoded 5' primer with a J-beta primer mix, a second PCR ran for roughly 7 to 12 cycles. TCRdb re-called the 5' RACE reads with MiXCR, one entry per CDR3 protein. Among roughly 800,000 distinct CDR3 sequences listed, 58% were seen once. Looked up from germline, CDR1 is LGHNA and CDR2 is YNFKEQ. The J segment lost 2 bases and the V segment lost 1 base, leaving 4 bases of the junction unmatched. The CDR3 contains 16 residues. The clonotype originates from a man aged 25 to 40 in good health. The rearrangement uses TRBV4-2 and TRBJ1-2; 10 positions agree with TRBD1. The sample comprised blood. The CDR3 is CASSQVGDRGNYGYTF. CDR3 bases: TGTGCCAGCAGCCAAGTCGGGGACAGGGGAAACTATGGCTACACCTTC.